Reported below is one T cell receptor beta chain. Its matching antigen is unknown. The sample originates from a study of monozygotic twins with inflammatory bowel disease. Study-level findings and limits: Other individuals had fewer clonotypes in common with IBD patients than with healthy twins, especially with disease activity.

TCRdb processed the 5' RACE reads again and assigns one entry to each CDR3 protein, with no DNA. The data include 300,000 to 400,000 distinct CDR3 sequences; the top ten clones carry under 2.5%. The CDR3 consists of 15 residues. Germline V gives CDR1 SGHTA, CDR2 FQGTGA. The source of this sequence is a human donor with ulcerative colitis or Crohn's disease, or a healthy co-twin of an affected twin (not recorded which). This rearrangement joins TRBV7-3 to TRBJ2-1. Sequencing used blood. CDR3 in amino acids: CASSFDRSSYNEQFF.